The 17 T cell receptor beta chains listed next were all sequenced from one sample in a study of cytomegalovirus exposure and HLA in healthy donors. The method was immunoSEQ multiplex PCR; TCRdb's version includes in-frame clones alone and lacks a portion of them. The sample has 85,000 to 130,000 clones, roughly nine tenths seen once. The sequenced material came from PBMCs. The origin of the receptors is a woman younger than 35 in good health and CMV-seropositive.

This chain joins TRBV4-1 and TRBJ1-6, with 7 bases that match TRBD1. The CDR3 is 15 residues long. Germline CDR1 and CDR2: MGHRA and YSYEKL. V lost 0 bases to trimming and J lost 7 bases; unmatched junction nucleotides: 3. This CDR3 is CASSQEGTVNSPLHF. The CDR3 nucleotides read TGCGCCAGCAGCCAAGAGGGGACAGTCAATTCACCCCTCCACTTT.

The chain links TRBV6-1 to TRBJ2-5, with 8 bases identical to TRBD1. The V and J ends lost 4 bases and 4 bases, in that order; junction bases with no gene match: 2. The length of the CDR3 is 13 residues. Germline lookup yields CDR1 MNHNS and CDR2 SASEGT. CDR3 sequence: CASSAGQGETQYF. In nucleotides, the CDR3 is TGTGCCAGCAGTGCCGGACAGGGAGAGACCCAGTACTTC.

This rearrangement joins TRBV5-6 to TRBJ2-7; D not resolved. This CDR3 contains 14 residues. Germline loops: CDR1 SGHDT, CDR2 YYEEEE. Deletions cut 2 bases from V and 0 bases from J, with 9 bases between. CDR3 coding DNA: TGTGCCAGCAGCTTCGGGTCACCCTCCTACGAGCAGTACGTC. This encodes CASSFGSPSYEQYV.

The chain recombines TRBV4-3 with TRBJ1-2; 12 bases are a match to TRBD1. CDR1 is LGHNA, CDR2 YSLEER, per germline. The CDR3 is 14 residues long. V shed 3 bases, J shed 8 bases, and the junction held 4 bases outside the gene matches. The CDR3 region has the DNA TGCGCCAGCAGCCAGGGACAGGGGGCGGGAGGCTACACCTTC. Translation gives CASSQGQGAGGYTF.

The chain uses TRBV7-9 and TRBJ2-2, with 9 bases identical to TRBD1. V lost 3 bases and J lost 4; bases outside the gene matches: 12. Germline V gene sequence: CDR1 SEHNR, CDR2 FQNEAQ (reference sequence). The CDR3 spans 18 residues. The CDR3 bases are TGTGCCAGCAGCTTCCGGTACCGGGACAGGGATTTCACCGGGGAGCTGTTTTTT. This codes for CASSFRYRDRDFTGELFF.

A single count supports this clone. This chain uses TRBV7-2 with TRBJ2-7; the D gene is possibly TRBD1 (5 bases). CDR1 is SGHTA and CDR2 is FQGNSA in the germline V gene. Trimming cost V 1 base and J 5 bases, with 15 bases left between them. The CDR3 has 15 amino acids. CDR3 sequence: CASSLGGRARDEQYF. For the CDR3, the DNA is TGTGCCAGCAGCTTAGGGGGCAGGGCTCGCGACGAGCAGTACTTC.

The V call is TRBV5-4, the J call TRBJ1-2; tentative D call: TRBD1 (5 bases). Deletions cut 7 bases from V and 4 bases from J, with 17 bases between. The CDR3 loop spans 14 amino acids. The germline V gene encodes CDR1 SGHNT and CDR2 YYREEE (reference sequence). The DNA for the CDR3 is TGTGCCAGCGGAGACAGTTCTACCGTCTATGGCTACACCTTC. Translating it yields CASGDSSTVYGYTF.

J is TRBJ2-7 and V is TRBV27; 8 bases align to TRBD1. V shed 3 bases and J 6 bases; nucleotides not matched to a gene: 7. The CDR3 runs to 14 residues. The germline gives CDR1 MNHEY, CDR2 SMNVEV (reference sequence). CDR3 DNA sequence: TGTGCCAGCAGTTTGGGGACAGGCCTACGCGAGCAGTACTTC. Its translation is CASSLGTGLREQYF.

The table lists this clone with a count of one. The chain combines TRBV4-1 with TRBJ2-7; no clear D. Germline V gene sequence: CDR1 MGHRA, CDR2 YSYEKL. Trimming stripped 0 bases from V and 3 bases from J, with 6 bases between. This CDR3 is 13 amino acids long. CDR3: CASSQDFGYEQYF. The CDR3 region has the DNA TGCGCCAGCAGCCAAGATTTCGGCTACGAGCAGTACTTC.

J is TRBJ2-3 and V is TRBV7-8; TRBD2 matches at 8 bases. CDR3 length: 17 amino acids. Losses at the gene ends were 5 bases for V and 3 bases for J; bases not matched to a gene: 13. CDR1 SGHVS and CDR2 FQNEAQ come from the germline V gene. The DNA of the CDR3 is TGTGCCAGCAGCCCCAGTGCGTCGGGGGGGAGGACAGATACGCAGTATTTT. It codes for CASSPSASGGRTDTQYF.

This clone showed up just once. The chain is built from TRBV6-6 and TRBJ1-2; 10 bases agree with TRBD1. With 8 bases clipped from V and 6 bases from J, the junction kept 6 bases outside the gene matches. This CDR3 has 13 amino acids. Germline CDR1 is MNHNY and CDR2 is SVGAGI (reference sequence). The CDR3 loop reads CASFLDRGNGYTF. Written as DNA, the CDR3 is TGTGCCAGCTTCCTGGACAGGGGGAATGGCTACACCTTC.

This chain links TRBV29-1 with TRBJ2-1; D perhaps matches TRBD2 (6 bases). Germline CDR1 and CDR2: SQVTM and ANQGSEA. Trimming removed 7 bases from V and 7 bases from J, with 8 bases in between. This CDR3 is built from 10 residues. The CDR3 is CSAAGNEQFF. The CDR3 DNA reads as TGCAGCGCTGCGGGGAATGAGCAGTTCTTC.

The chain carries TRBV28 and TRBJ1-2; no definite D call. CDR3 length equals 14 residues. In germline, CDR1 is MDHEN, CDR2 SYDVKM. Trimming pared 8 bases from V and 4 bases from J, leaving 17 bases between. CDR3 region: CASGFTAVGYGYTF. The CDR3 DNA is TGTGCCAGCGGGTTCACAGCCGTTGGCTATGGCTACACCTTC.

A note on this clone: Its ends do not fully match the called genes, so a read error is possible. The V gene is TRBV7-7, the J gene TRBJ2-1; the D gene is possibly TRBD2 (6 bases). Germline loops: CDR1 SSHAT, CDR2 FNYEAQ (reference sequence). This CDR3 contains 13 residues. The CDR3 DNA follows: TGTGCTAGCAGCACTAGCCCCTACAATGAGCAGTTCTTC. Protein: CASSTSPYNEQFF.

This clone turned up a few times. The CDR3 is CASRTDSYGYTF. The CDR3, as DNA: TGCGCCAGCAGGACAGACAGCTATGGCTACACCTTC. The J gene is TRBJ1-2, the V gene TRBV10-2, with D perhaps TRBD1 (5 bases). The V gene lost 6 bases and the J gene lost 4 bases, with 9 bases spanning the gap. CDR3 length equals 12 residues. Germline V gene data show CDR1 as WSHSY and CDR2 as SAAADI.

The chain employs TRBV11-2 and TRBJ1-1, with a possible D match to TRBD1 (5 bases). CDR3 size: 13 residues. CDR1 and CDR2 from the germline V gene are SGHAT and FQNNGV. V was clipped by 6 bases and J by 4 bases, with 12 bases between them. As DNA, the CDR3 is TGTGCCAGCAGTTCCGGGACTAGCACTGAAGCTTTCTTT. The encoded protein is CASSSGTSTEAFF.

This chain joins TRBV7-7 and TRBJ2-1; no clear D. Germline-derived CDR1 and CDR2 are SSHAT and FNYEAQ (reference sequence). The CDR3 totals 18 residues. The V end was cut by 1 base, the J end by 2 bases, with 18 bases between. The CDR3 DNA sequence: TGTGCCAGCAGCTTAGGAAGAACAGTGTTGGGTACCTACAATGAGCAGTTCTTC. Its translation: CASSLGRTVLGTYNEQFF.